This TCR beta chain was captured in a study of T cell clonality in common variable immunodeficiency. Clones were sequenced by immunoSEQ multiplex PCR, and TCRdb holds only the in-frame ones, with some missing. In total the sample includes 50,000 to 65,000 clones, none of them seen once. This clone was detected many times. The antigen is not known. The read comes to an end 3 residues before the CDR3 does, leaving the germline J gene to fill in the end. Per germline, CDR1 SGHNT and CDR2 YYREEE (reference sequence). Unmatched junction bases numbered 6, after V lost 3 bases and J lost 1 base. This CDR3 comprises 16 residues. Notes on the study in general: CVID patient heterogeneity limited repertoire-clinical complication correlations. CVID subjects showed higher TCRbeta clonality than healthy controls.

The specimen sequenced was peripheral blood mononuclear cells. V and J are TRBV5-4 and TRBJ2-2; 7 positions match TRBD1. This TCR was sampled from a person aged 18 to 69 in good health. Incomplete CDR3 DNA: TGTGCCAGCAGCTCTTGGGACAGCCGGAACACCGGGGAG. Its protein is CASSSWDSRNTGE. The CDR3, in full, reads CASSSWDSRNTGELFF.